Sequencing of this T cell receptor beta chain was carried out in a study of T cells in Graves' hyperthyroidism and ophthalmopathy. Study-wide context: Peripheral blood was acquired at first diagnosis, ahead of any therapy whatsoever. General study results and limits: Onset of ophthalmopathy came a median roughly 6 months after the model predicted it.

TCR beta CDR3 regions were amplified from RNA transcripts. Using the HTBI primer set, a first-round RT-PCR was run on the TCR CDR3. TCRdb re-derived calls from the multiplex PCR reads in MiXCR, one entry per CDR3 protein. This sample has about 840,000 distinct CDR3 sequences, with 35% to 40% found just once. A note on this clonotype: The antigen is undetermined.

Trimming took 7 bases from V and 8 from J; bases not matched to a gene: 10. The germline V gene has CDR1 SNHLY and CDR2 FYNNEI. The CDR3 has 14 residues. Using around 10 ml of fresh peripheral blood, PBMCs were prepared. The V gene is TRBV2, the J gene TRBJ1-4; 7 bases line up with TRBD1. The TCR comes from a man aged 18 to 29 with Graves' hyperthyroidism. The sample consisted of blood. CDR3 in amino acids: CASNSDRVKEKLFF. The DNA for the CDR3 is TGTGCCAGCAACAGCGACAGGGTGAAGGAAAAACTGTTTTTT.